The entry below gives a single T cell receptor (beta chain) sequence along with its context. What it binds is not known. Germline values: CDR1 DFQATT, CDR2 SNEGSKA (reference sequence). The CDR3 loop spans 10 amino acids. The V end was cut by 6 bases, the J end by 2 bases, with 5 bases between. This record comes from a study of shared clonotypes between healthy human individuals. Study findings and constraints: Generally, naive subsets (rather than memory subsets) showed larger estimated richness.

All the donors were Caucasian adults who lived in Nashville, Tennessee. Study processing details: ImmunoSEQ gave junction-only sequences without quality scores, so filtering differed. Measured with immunoSEQ multiplex PCR; TCRdb has only the in-frame clones, and not every one. That table is the source of V, J and clone size, and D and trimming were worked out from the DNA. The sample includes about 1.5 million clones, roughly 95% of them seen just once. The chain is built from TRBV20-1 and TRBJ2-7; no definite D call. Sequencing input: naive CD4+ T cells sorted from blood. Subset specified: CD45RA+ positively selected. The sequence was collected from a young man in good health. Here the CDR3 reads CSAWAYEQYF. The CDR3 bases are TGCAGTGCGTGGGCCTACGAGCAGTACTTC.